These T cell receptor beta chains were read from a single sample in a study of beta chain features in type 1 diabetes. Sequencing was performed with immunoSEQ multiplex PCR; in TCRdb, only in-frame clones are kept and a portion is missing. The table has a few hundred thousand clones, about 30% seen once. The sequencing input was naive CD4+ T cells from blood. The receptors here all came from a man younger than 30 in good health. Both conserved end residues are part of each CDR3. D genes are given only for firm matches. Size tells how often a clone was seen (once, few, many) or the class of an expanded clone, and some rows leave it out.

clone_size,j_call,v_call,d_call,cdr3_nt,cdr3_aa
NA,TRBJ2-3,TRBV7-2,NA,TGTGCCAGCCGGAGGTCTGGACGCACAGATACGCAGTATTTT,CASRRSGRTDTQYF
NA,TRBJ2-5,TRBV9,NA,TGTGCCAGCAGCGTAGCTTCCCAAGAGACCCAGTACTTC,CASSVASQETQYF
NA,TRBJ2-1,TRBV7-2,NA,TGTGCCAGCAGCTTAGCGTCGGCGGCCTCCTACAATGAGCAGTTCTTC,CASSLASAASYNEQFF
NA,TRBJ2-3,TRBV7-2,TRBD2,TGTGCCAGCAGCTTAATCGGGGCTAGCGGGAGGGGCACAGATACGCAGTATTTT,CASSLIGASGRGTDTQYF
NA,TRBJ2-1,TRBV29-1,NA,TGCAGCGTGCGACAAGGCTCCTACAATGAGCAGTTCTTC,CSVRQGSYNEQFF
few,TRBJ2-3,TRBV5-1,TRBD1,TGCGCCAGCAGCTCTACAGGGGCGGGAGATACGCAGTATTTT,CASSSTGAGDTQYF
NA,TRBJ2-6,TRBV28,TRBD2,TGTGCCAGCAGTTTACCCGGGACTAGCGGGAGGGAATCTGGGGCCAACGTCCTGACTTTC,CASSLPGTSGRESGANVLTF
NA,TRBJ1-3,TRBV2,NA,TGTGCCAGCAACACCATATATTTT,CASNTIYF
few,TRBJ2-5,TRBV10-3,NA,TGTGCCATCAGGGGCGACGACGGCCAAGAGACCCAGTACTTC,CAIRGDDGQETQYF
NA,TRBJ2-7,TRBV30,NA,TGTGCCTGGAAATCTTGGGGGCTTAGCTCCTACGAGCAGTACTTC,CAWKSWGLSSYEQYF
few,TRBJ2-5,TRBV30,TRBD1,TGTGCCTTGAATCGTGGACAGGGGGTTCGAGAGACCCAGTACTTC,CALNRGQGVRETQYF
few,TRBJ2-7,TRBV4-1,NA,TGCGCCAGCAGCCAAGTTCTCAGGGAGATACGCGAGCAGTACTTC,CASSQVLREIREQYF